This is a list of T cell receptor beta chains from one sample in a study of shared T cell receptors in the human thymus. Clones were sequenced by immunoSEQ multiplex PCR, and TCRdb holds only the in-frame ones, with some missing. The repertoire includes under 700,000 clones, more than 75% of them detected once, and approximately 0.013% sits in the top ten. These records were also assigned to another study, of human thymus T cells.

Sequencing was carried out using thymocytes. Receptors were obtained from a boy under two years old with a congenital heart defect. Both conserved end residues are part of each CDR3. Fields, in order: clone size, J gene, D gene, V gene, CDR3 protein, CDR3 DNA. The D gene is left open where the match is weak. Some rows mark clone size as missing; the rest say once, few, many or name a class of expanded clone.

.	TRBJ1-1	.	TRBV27	CATVRNTEAFF	TGTGCCACAGTAAGGAACACTGAAGCTTTCTTT
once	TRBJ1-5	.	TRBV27	CASSLEGGQDQPQHF	TGTGCCAGCAGTTTAGAGGGAGGTCAAGATCAGCCCCAGCATTTT
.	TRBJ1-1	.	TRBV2	CASSEETVVAFF	TGTGCCAGCAGTGAGGAGACCGTCGTCGCTTTCTTT
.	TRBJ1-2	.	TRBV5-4	CASSLHRVHTF	TGTGCCAGCAGCCTCCACCGGGTTCACACCTTC
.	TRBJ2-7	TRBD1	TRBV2	CASSTGTGCKRVDCEQYF	TGTGCCAGCAGCACCGGGACAGGGTGTAAACGGGTCGACTGCGAGCAGTACTTC
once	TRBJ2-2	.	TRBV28	CASSPGYRANTGELFF	TGTGCCAGCAGCCCCGGGTACAGGGCGAACACCGGGGAGCTGTTTTTT
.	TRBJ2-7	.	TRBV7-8	CASSPGLGAYEQYF	TGTGCCAGCAGCCCTGGACTTGGAGCCTACGAGCAGTACTTC
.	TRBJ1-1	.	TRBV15	CATSRDGGGNTEAFF	TGTGCCACCAGCAGAGACGGGGGAGGGAACACTGAAGCTTTCTTT
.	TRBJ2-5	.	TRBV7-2	CASSSRWAGKETQYF	TGTGCCAGCAGCTCCAGGTGGGCGGGTAAAGAGACCCAGTACTTC
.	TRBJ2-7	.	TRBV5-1	CASSSDREREDTYEQYF	TGCGCCAGCAGCTCCGACAGGGAGAGGGAGGATACCTACGAGCAGTACTTC
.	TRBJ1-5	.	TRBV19	CASSIRGKVYQPQHF	TGTGCCAGTAGTATAAGGGGTAAAGTTTATCAGCCCCAGCATTTT
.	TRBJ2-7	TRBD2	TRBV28	CASALGSGRGEQYF	TGTGCCAGCGCCCTGGGCAGCGGGAGGGGCGAGCAGTACTTC
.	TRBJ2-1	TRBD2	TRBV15	CATSRFSGRGYNEQFF	TGTGCCACCAGCAGATTTAGCGGGAGGGGATACAATGAGCAGTTCTTC
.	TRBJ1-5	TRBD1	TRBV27	CASTPGDRGNQPQHF	TGTGCCAGCACCCCGGGAGACAGGGGCAATCAGCCCCAGCATTTT
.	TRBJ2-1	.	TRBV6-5	CASSYRGNEQFF	TGTGCCAGCAGTTACAGGGGGAACGAGCAGTTCTTC
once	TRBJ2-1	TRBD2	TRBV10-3	CAIGTRHNEQFF	TGTGCCATCGGGACTAGGCACAATGAGCAGTTCTTC
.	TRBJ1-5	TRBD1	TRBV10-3	CAIRGQGPNQPQHF	TGTGCCATCAGAGGACAGGGCCCTAATCAGCCCCAGCATTTT
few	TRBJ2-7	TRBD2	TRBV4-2	CASRTDPLSRGTRISYEQYF	TGTGCCAGCAGGACCGATCCTTTATCCAGAGGGACTAGAATCTCCTACGAGCAGTACTTC
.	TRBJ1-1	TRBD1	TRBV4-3	CASSQDQGAGRRVDTEAFF	TGCGCCAGCAGCCAAGATCAGGGGGCGGGCAGGAGGGTGGACACTGAAGCTTTCTTT
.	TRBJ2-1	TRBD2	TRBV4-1	CASSQGLGYQFF	TGCGCCAGCAGCCAGGGACTAGGGTATCAGTTCTTC
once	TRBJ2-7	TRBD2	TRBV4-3	CASSQDLGLAGTHEQYF	TGCGCCAGCAGCCAAGATCTCGGGTTAGCGGGAACTCACGAGCAGTACTTC
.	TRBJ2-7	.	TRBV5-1	CASSLMDYYEQYF	TGCGCCAGCAGCCTTATGGACTATTACGAGCAGTACTTC
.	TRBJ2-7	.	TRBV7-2	CASSSPGLYEQYF	TGTGCCAGCAGCTCCCCCGGACTATACGAGCAGTACTTC
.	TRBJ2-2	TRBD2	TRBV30	CAWLLARDTGELFF	TGTGCCTGGCTACTAGCGCGGGACACCGGGGAGCTGTTTTTT
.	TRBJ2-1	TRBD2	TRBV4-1	CASSRAGGAYNEQFF	TGCGCCAGCAGCCGAGCGGGGGGGGCCTACAATGAGCAGTTCTTC
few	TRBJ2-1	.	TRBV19	CASSITRRRHQIYNEQFF	TGTGCCAGTAGTATAACCCGGCGGAGGCACCAAATCTACAATGAGCAGTTCTTC
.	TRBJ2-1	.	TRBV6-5	CASRGLYNEQFF	TGTGCCAGCCGGGGACTGTACAATGAGCAGTTCTTC
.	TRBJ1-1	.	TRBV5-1	CASSFEVGTEAFF	TGCGCCAGCAGCTTCGAGGTGGGCACTGAAGCTTTCTTT
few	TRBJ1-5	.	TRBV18	CASSPNSQNQPQHF	TGTGCCAGCTCACCAAACAGCCAAAATCAGCCCCAGCATTTT
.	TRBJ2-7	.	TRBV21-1	CASSQTREQYF	TGTGCCAGCAGCCAGACTCGGGAGCAGTACTTC
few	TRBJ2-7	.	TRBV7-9	CASSLDSISYEQYF	TGTGCCAGCAGCTTAGATTCCATCTCCTACGAGCAGTACTTC
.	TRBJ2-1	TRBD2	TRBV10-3	CAIKPNQASGRAKNEQFF	TGTGCCATCAAGCCTAACCAGGCTAGCGGGAGGGCAAAGAATGAGCAGTTCTTC
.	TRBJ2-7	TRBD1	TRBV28	CASSLGQGNNEQYF	TGTGCCAGCAGTTTGGGACAGGGGAACAACGAGCAGTACTTC
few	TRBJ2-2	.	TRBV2	CASSVQQGTGELFF	TGTGCCAGCAGTGTCCAACAGGGAACCGGGGAGCTGTTTTTT
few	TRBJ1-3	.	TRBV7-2	CASSVARGEGNTIYF	TGTGCCAGCAGCGTAGCGCGGGGCGAGGGAAACACCATATATTTT
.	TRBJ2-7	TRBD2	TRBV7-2	CASSLSGLAGGISREQYF	TGTGCCAGCAGCTTAAGTGGTCTAGCGGGAGGGATTTCTCGCGAGCAGTACTTC
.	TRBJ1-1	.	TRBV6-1	CASSEDVRGTFF	TGTGCCAGCAGTGAAGATGTACGGGGGACTTTCTTT
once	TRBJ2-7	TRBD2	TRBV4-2	CASSQPTSGGIYEQYF	TGTGCCAGCAGCCAGCCGACTAGCGGAGGTATCTACGAGCAGTACTTC
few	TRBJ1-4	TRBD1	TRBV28	CASSRTGNEKLFF	TGTGCCAGCAGTAGGACAGGGAATGAAAAACTGTTTTTT
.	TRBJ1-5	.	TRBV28	CASSLRSRGGVQPQHF	TGTGCCAGCAGTTTAAGAAGCCGGGGGGGTGTTCAGCCCCAGCATTTT
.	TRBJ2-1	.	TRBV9	CASSVVARTSYNEQFF	TGTGCCAGCAGCGTAGTCGCTAGGACTTCCTACAATGAGCAGTTCTTC
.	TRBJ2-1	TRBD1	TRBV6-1	CASGTGYCNEQFF	TGTGCCAGTGGGACAGGGTATTGTAATGAGCAGTTCTTC
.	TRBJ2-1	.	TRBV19	CASSRVGRAPYNEQFF	TGTGCCAGTAGTAGGGTAGGGCGGGCCCCCTACAATGAGCAGTTCTTC
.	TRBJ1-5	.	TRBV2	CASRMDSVEGPQHF	TGTGCCAGCAGGATGGACAGCGTCGAAGGGCCCCAGCATTTT
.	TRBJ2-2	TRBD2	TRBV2	CASSEARGTSGRLLGTGELFF	TGTGCCAGCAGTGAAGCCCGGGGGACTAGCGGGAGGCTCTTAGGCACCGGGGAGCTGTTTTTT
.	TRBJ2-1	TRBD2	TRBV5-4	CASSPFSRLAGPQFF	TGTGCCAGCAGCCCCTTTAGTAGGTTAGCGGGACCGCAGTTCTTC
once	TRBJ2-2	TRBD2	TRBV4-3	CASSQDSGGRDTGELFF	TGCGCCAGCAGCCAGGATTCCGGCGGGAGGGACACCGGGGAGCTGTTTTTT
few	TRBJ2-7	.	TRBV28	CASSLERTASYEQYF	TGTGCCAGCAGTTTGGAGAGAACCGCCTCCTACGAGCAGTACTTC